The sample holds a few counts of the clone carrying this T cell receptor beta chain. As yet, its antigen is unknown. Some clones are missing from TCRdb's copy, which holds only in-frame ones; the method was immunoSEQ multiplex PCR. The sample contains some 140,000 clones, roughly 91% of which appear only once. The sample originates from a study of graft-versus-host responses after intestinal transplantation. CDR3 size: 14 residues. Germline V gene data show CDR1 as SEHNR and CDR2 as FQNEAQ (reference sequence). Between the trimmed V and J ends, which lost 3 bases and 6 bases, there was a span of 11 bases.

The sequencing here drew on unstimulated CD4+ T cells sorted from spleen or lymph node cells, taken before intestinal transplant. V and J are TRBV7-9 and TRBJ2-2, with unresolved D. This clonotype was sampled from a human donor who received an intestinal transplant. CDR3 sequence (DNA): TGTGCCAGCAGCTTTTTACAAGGAGCCGGGGAGCTGTTTTTT. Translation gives CASSFLQGAGELFF. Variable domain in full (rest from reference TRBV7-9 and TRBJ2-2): DTGVSQNPRHKITKRGQNVTFRCDPISEHNRLYWYRQTLGQGPEFLTYFQNEAQLEKSRLLSDRFSAERPKGSFSTLEIQRTEQGDSAMYLCASSFLQGAGELFFGEGSRLTVL.